This entry is about one T cell receptor beta chain. The antigen this receptor binds is unknown. The record has no base qualities; no much larger clone is one base away. These data come from a study of blood T cell repertoires in COVID-19 (dated by TCRdb to the early 2020s). At the level of the whole study: Samples from collaborators originated in the United States, Italy and Spain and spanned both the acute and convalescent phases of COVID-19. The prospective study material was composed of cDNA or gDNA derived from T cells, B-cell-depleted T cells, or PBMCs. Samples came from the ongoing ImmuneRACE study (first 160 participants) plus 1,254 subjects from 6 global collaborators. The repertoires were released in a freely available public database intended as a resource for research on the immune response to SARS-CoV-2. HLA class I and class II types, where available, came from metadata supplied by the sample provider rather than from assay-based typing. The sample metadata nearly always contained a de-identified subject ID, COVID-19 status, age in years and sex. Subjects who had been exposed to COVID-19, were actively infected with it, or had recovered from it provided the deeply sampled blood TCRbeta repertoires that made up the dataset.

Findings and caveats that apply to the study as a whole: How much clinical and demographic metadata was included differed by source and by participant, and the metadata was provided uncurated.

CDR1 is given as MDHEN and CDR2 as SYDVKM, both from the germline V gene. V is clipped by 5 bases and J by 0 bases, and the sequence between their germline boundaries is 11 bases long. From the cysteine up to the phenylalanine, the CDR3 has a length of 15 residues. Just the 45-base CDR3 DNA is kept, in frame starting at base 1. Participants in the prospective study were aged roughly 18 to 100 years, lived in about two dozen United States geographic areas, and enrolled through a virtual design. In the prospective study, participants were assigned to cohorts based on the clinical history participants reported in a screening survey and a study questionnaire. For ImmuneRACE Cohort 3, a participant was defined as recovered based on two consecutive negative NP/OP PCR tests, clearance by a healthcare professional, or resolution of symptoms. In the prospective study, whole blood, serum and a nasopharyngeal or oropharyngeal swab were collected from each participant by mobile phlebotomists. Participants in the prospective study had the option to provide additional blood draws and questionnaires over an approximately 2-month period. Blood samples from the prospective study were shipped frozen or at room temperature prior to DNA extraction.

TCRbeta CDR3 regions were amplified from genomic DNA by means of the immunoSEQ Assay, a bias-controlled multiplex PCR. The authors' analysis ran thus. The number of nucleated cells in each sample was estimated by amplification of reference gene primers within the assay. To quantify the absolute abundance of each unique TCRbeta CDR3 rearrangement, sequence reads were collapsed and filtered. For each sample, productive Simpson clonality was calculated as the square root of Simpson's diversity index across productive rearrangements. TCRdb's version of the immuneACCESS table is confined to in-frame rearrangements and falls short of the full clone set. An unresolved V gene accounts for under half of the shortfall where checked; the remainder is of unknown origin. Clonal size and the V and J genes are those of that table, whereas D and trimming came from the DNA. The sample data list approximately 280,000 clones, and around 84% of these were observed just once. The ten most abundant clones make up about 2.7% of the sample.

The rearranged chain carries TRBV28 and TRBJ2-1, with the identity of the D gene unclear. This TCR came from a woman in her fifties or sixties who had recovered from COVID-19. The sample was PBMCs or T cells enriched from blood (not recorded which). The CDR3: CASSPRISSYNEQFF. The sequenced DNA is TGTGCCAGCAGTCCTAGGATAAGCTCCTACAATGAGCAGTTCTTC.